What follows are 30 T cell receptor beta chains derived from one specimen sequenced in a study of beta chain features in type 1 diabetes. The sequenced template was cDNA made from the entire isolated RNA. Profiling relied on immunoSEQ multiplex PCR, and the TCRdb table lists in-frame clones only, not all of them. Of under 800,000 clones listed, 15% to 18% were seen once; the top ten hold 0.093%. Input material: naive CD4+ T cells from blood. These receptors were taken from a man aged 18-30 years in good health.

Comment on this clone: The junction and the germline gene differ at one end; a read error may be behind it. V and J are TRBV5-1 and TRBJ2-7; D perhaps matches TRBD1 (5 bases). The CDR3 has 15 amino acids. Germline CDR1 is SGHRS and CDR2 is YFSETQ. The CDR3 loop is CASSFSRDLSQEQCF. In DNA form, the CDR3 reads TGCGCCAGCAGCTTCAGCAGGGATCTAAGTCAAGAGCAGTGCTTC.

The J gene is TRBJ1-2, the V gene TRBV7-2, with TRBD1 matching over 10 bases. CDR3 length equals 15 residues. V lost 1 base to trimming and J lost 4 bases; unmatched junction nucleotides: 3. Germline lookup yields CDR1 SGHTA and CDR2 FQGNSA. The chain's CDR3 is CASSLGQGASYGYTF. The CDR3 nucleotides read TGTGCCAGCAGCTTAGGACAGGGGGCTTCCTATGGCTACACCTTC.

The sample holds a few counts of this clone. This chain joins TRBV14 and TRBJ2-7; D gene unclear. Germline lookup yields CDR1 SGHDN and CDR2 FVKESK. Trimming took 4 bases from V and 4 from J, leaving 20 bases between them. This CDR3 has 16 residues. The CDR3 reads CASSPASLYSPYEQYF. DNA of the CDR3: TGTGCCAGCAGCCCCGCGAGCTTATACAGCCCATACGAGCAGTACTTC. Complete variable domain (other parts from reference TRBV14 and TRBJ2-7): EAGVTQFPSHSVIEKGQTVTLRCDPISGHDNLYWYRRVMGKEIKFLLHFVKESKQDESGMPNNRFLAERTGGTYSTLKVQPAELEDSGVYFCASSPASLYSPYEQYFGPGTRLTVT.

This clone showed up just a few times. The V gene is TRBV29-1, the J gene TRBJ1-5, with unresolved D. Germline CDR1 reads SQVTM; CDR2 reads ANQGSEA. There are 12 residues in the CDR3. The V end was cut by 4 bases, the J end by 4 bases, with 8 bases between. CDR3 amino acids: CSVVDVNQPQHF. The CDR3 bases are TGCAGCGTTGTTGATGTTAATCAGCCCCAGCATTTT.

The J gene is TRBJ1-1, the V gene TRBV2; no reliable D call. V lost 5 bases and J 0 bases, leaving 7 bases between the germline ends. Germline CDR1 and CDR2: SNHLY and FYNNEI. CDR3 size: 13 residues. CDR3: CASSRTVNTEAFF. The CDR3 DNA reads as TGTGCCAGCAGTAGGACTGTGAACACTGAAGCTTTCTTT.

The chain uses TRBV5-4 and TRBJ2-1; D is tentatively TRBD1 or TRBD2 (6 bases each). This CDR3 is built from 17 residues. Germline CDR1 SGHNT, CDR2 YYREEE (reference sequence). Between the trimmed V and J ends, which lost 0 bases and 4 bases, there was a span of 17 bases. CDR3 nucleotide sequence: TGTGCCAGCAGCTTGGACGGGGGCAGGGCAGGATACAATGAGCAGTTCTTC. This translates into CASSLDGGRAGYNEQFF.

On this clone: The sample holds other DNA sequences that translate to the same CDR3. The DNA for the CDR3 is TGTGCCAGCTCACCACCGGACAGGGGAAATGAAAAACTGTTTTTT. Its translation: CASSPPDRGNEKLFF. J is TRBJ1-4 and V is TRBV18, with TRBD1 identical over 9 bases. This CDR3 region has 15 residues. With V trimmed by 0 bases and J by 5 bases, 1 base remained unmatched. The germline gives CDR1 KGHSH, CDR2 LQKENI.

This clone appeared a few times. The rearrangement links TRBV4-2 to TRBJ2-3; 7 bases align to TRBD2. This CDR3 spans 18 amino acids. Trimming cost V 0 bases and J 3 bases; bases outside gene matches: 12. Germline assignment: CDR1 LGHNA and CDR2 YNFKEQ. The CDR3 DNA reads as TGTGCCAGCAGCCAAGATCTAAGGCGGGAGCTAATTACAGATACGCAGTATTTT. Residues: CASSQDLRRELITDTQYF.

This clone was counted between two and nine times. CDR3 sequence reads: CASSPSWTGGPEAFF. As DNA, the CDR3 is TGTGCCAGTAGTCCGTCGTGGACAGGGGGCCCTGAAGCTTTCTTT. The chain employs TRBV19 and TRBJ1-1; 11 bases line up with TRBD1. Germline V CDR1 and CDR2: LNHDA, SQIVND (reference sequence). The V segment lost 5 bases and the J segment 6 bases; nucleotides outside the gene matches: 8. This CDR3 region has 15 residues.

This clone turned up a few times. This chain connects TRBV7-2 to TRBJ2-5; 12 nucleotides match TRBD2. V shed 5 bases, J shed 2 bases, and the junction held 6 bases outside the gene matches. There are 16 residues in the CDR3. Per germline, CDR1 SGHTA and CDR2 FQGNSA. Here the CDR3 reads CASSPRLAGVQETQYF. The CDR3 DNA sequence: TGTGCCAGCAGCCCCCGACTAGCGGGAGTGCAAGAGACCCAGTACTTC.

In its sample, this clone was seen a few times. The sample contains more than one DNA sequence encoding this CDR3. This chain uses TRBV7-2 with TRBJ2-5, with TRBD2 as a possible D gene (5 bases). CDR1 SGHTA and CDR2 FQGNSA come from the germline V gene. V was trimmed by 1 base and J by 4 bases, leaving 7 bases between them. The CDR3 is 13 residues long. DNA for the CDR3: TGTGCCAGCAGCTTAGGAGGAGGAGAGACCCAGTACTTC. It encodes CASSLGGGETQYF.

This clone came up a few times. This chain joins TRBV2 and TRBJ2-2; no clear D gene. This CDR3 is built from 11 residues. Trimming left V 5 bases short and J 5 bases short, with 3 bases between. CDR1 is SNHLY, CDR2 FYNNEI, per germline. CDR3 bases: TGTGCCAGCAGTCTAACCGGGGAGCTGTTTTTT. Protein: CASSLTGELFF.

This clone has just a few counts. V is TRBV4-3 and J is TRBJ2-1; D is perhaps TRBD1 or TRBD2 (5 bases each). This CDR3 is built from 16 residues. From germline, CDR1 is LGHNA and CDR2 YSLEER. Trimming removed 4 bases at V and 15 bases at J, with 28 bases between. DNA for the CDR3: TGCGCCAGCAGCCTACGGGACCCGCCTACAATGAGCAGTCGGTTCTTC. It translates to CASSLRDPPTMSSRFF.

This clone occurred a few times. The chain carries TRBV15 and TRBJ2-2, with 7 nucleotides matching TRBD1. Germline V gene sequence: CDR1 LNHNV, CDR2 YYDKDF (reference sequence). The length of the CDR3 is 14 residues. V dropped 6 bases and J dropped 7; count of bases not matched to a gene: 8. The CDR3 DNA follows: TGTGCCACCAGAGTCGCCGGGACAGACGGGGAGCTGTTTTTT. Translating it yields CATRVAGTDGELFF. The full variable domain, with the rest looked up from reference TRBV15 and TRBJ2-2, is DAMVIQNPRYQVTQFGKPVTLSCSQTLNHNVMYWYQQKSSQAPKLLFHYYDKDFNNEADTPDNFQSRRPNTSFCFLDIRSPGLGDTAMYLCATRVAGTDGELFFGEGSRLTVL.

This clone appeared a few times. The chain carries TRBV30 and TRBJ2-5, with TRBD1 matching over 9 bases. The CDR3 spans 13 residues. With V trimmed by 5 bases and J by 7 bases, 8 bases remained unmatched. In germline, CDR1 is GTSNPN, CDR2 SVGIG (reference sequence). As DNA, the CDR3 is TGTGCCTGGGGTACAGGGGGCGCGGGGACCCAGTACTTC. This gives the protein CAWGTGGAGTQYF. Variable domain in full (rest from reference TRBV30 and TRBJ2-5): SQTIHQWPATLVQPVGSPLSLECTVEGTSNPNLYWYRQAAGRGLQLLFYSVGIGQISSEVPQNLSASRPQDRQFILSSKKLLLSDSGFYLCAWGTGGAGTQYFGPGTRLLVL.

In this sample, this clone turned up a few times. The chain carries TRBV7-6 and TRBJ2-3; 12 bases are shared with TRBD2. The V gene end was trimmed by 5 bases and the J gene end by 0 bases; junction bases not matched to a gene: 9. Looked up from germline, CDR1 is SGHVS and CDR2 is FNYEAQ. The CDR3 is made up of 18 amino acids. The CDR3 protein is CASSHPGLAGGSTDTQYF. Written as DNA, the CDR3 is TGTGCCAGCAGCCACCCGGGACTAGCGGGTGGAAGCACAGATACGCAGTATTTT.

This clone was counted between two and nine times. In nucleotides, the CDR3 is TGCGCCAGTTCTACGACAGGGCCCATGTTGAACACTGAAGCTTTCTTT. Amino acid sequence: CASSTTGPMLNTEAFF. V gene TRBV5-1 combines with J gene TRBJ1-1; 7 nucleotides agree with TRBD1. V shed 8 bases and J 0 bases; nucleotides not matched to a gene: 13. Per germline, CDR1 SGHRS and CDR2 YFSETQ. The CDR3 sequence is 16 residues long.

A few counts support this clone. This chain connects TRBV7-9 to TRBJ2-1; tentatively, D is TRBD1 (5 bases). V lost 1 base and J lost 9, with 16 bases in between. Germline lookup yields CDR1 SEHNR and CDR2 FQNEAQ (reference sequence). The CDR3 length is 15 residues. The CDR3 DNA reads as TGTGCCAGCAGCTTAGTCAGGGCGGTAGTCGGTGAGCAGTTCTTC. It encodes CASSLVRAVVGEQFF.

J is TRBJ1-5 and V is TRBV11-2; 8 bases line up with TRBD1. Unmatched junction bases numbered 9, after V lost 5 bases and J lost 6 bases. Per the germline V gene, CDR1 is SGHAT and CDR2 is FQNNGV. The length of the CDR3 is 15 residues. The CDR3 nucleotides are TGTGCCAGCAGCGCCGGACAGGGAGAGGGTCAGCCCCAGCATTTT. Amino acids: CASSAGQGEGQPQHF.

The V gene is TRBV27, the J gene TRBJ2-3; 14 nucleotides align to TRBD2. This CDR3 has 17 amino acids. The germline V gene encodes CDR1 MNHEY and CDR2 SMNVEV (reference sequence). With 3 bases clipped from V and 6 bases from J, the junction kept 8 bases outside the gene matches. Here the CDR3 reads CASSLLPGLAGADTQYF. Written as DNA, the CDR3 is TGTGCCAGCAGTTTGTTACCGGGACTAGCGGGAGCCGATACGCAGTATTTT.

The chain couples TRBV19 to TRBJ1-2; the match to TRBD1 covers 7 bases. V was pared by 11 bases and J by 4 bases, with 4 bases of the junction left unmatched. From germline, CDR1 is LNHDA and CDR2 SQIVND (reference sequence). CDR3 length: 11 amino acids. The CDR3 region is CASTGRYGYTF. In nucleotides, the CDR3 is TGTGCCTCGACAGGGCGCTATGGCTACACCTTC.

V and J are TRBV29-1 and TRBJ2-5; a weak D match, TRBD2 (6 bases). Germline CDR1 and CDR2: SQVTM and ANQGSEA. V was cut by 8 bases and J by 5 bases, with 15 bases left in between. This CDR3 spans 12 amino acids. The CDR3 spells CSYSGVRETQYF. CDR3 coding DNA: TGCAGCTATTCGGGGGTCCGTGAGACCCAGTACTTC.

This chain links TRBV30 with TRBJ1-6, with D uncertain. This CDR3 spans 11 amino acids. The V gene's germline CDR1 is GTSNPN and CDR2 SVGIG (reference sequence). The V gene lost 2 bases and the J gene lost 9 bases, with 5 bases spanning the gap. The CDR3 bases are TGTGCCTGGAGTACGTCTTCACCCCTCCACTTT. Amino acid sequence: CAWSTSSPLHF.

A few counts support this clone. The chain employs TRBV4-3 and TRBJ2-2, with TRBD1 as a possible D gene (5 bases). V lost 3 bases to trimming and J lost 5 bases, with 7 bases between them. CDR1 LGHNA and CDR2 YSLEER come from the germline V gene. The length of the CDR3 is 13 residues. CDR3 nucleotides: TGCGCCAGCAGCCAGGGGCGGACCGGGGAGCTGTTTTTT. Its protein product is CASSQGRTGELFF.

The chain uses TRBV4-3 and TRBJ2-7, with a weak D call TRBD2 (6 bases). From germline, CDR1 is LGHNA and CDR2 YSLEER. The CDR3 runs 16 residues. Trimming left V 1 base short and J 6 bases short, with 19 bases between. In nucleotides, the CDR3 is TGCGCCAGCAGCCAAGTCAGGGTAACTAGCTGGGGCGAGCAGTACTTC. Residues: CASSQVRVTSWGEQYF.

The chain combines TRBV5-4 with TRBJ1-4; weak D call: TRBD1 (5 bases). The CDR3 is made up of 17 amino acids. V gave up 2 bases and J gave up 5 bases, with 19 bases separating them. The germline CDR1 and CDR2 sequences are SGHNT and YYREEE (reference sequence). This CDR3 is CASSFGSWGPQNEKLFF. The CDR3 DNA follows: TGTGCCAGCAGCTTCGGATCCTGGGGACCGCAAAATGAAAAACTGTTTTTT. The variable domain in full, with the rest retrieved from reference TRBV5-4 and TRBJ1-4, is ETGVTQSPTHLIKTRGQQVTLRCSSQSGHNTVSWYQQALGQGPQFIFQYYREEENGRGNFPPRFSGLQFPNYSSELNVNALELDDSALYLCASSFGSWGPQNEKLFFGSGTQLSVL.

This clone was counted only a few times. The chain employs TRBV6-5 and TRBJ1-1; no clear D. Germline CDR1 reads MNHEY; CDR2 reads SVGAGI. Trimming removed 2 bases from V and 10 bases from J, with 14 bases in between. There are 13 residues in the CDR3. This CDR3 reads CASSYIGDVGAFF. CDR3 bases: TGTGCCAGCAGTTACATCGGGGATGTGGGAGCTTTCTTT.

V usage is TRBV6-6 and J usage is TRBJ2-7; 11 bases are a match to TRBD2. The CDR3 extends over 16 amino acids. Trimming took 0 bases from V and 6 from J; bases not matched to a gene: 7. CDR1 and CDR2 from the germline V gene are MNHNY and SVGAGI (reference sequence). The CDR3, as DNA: TGTGCCAGCAGTTACTCGAGTACTAGCGGGAGTATCGAGCAGTACTTC. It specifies CASSYSSTSGSIEQYF.

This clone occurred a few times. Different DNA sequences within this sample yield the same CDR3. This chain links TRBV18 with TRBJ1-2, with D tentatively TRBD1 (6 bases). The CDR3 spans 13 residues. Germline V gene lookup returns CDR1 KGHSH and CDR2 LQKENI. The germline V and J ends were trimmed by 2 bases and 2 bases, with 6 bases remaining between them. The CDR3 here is CASSPGQNYGYTF. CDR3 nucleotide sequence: TGTGCCAGCTCACCAGGACAGAACTATGGCTACACCTTC. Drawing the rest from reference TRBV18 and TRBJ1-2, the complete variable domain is NAGVMQNPRHLVRRRGQEARLRCSPMKGHSHVYWYRQLPEEGLKFMVYLQKENIIDESGMPKERFSAEFPKEGPSILRIQQVVRGDSAAYFCASSPGQNYGYTFGSGTRLTVV.

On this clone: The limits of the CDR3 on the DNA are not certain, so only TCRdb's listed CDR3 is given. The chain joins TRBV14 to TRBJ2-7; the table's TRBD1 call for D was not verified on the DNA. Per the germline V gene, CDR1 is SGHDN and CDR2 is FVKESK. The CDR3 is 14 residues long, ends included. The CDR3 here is CASSQVGAGSSKYF.